This T cell receptor (beta chain) was obtained from a study of early T cells in non-severe SARS-CoV-2 infection. Study details: The sequenced material was bulk RNA from unsorted whole blood, and its chains were unpaired.

Study-wide results and limits: The VDJdb matching leaned toward anti-spike CD8 responses and overlooked private and CD4 specificities.

Attachment of unique molecular identifiers to individual cDNA molecules was performed. MiXCR, run by TCRdb on the 5' RACE reads, gives a single entry per CDR3 protein. The sample shows about 48,000 distinct CDR3 sequences, approximately 9.8% of them seen only once. Of note for this clonotype: As yet, its antigen is unknown.

CDR1 MNHNS and CDR2 SASEGT come from the germline V gene. This CDR3 has 17 residues. V was pared by 7 bases and J by 4 bases, with 22 bases between. This clonotype originated in an adult who was a healthcare worker with PCR-confirmed SARS-CoV-2 infection or an uninfected control (not recorded which). The chain couples TRBV6-1 to TRBJ2-2; a weak D match, TRBD1 (6 bases). Input material: whole blood. The chain's CDR3 is CASTQGLGGSGTGELFF. The CDR3 DNA is TGTGCCAGCACTCAGGGGTTAGGTGGGAGTGGCACCGGGGAGCTGTTTTTT.